This T cell receptor beta chain was found in a study of blood T cell repertoires in COVID-19. The wider study: Specimens from acute and convalescent COVID-19 originated in the United States, Italy and Spain.

Original processing notes: Quantification of nucleated cells was approximated via reference gene primer amplification. Clones were read by immunoSEQ multiplex PCR, and TCRdb kept only the in-frame ones, dropping some. The V and J calls and clone size were taken over from that table, and D and trimming were inferred from the DNA. The sample has about 200,000 clones; around nine tenths are singletons. The CDR3 has 12 residues. For this clone: Germline and junction disagree at one end, which may indicate a read error.

The TCR originated in a human donor in a cohort sampled during active COVID-19. J is TRBJ2-1 and V is TRBV12-3 or TRBV12-4; TRBD2 matches 11 bases. Material for sequencing was peripheral blood. The CDR3 DNA follows: TGTGCCAGCAGTCTAGCGGGAGGTGAGCAGTTCTTC. Translating gives CASSLAGGEQFF.